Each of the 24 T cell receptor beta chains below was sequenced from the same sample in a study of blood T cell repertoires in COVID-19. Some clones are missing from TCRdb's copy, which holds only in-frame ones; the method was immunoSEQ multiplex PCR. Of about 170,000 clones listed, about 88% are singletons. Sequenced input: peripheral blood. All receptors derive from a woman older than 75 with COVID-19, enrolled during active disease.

The CDR3 nucleotides read TGTGCCACCAGCAGTGTACCAGGGGTGTGGGGCTACACCTTC. As protein: CATSSVPGVWGYTF. The V and J genes are TRBV15 and TRBJ1-2; a weak D match, TRBD1 (6 bases). The germline V gene has CDR1 LNHNV and CDR2 YYDKDF (reference sequence). The CDR3 totals 14 residues. Between the trimmed V and J ends, which lost 3 bases and 8 bases, there was a span of 16 bases.

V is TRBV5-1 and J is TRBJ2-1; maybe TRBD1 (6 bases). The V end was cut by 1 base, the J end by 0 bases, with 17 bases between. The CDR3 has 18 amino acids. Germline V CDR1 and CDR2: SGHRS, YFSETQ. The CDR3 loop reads CASSLMAPGTRSYNEQFF. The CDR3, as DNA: TGCGCCAGCAGCTTGATGGCGCCGGGGACACGCTCCTACAATGAGCAGTTCTTC.

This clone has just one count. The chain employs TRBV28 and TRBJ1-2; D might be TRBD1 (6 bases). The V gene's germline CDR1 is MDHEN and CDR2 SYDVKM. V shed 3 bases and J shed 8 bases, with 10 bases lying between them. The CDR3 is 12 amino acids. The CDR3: CASSFPGGGYTF. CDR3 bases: TGTGCCAGCAGTTTCCCGGGGGGCGGCTACACCTTC.

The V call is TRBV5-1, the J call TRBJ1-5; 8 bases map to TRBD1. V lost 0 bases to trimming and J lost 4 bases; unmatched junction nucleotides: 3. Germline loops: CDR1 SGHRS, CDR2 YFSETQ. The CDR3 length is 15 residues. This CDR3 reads CASSLAGGLNQPQHF. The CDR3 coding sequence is TGCGCCAGCAGCTTGGCAGGGGGCCTAAATCAGCCCCAGCATTTT.

CDR3 bases: TGTGCCAGCAGGAGGACAGGGATAACGGGACTCCACTACGAGCAGTACTTC. It is translated as CASRRTGITGLHYEQYF. The gene calls are TRBV28 and TRBJ2-7, with 8 bases identical to TRBD1. Trimming took 6 bases from V and 3 from J; bases not matched to a gene: 16. This CDR3 spans 17 amino acids. Germline-derived CDR1 and CDR2 are MDHEN and SYDVKM.

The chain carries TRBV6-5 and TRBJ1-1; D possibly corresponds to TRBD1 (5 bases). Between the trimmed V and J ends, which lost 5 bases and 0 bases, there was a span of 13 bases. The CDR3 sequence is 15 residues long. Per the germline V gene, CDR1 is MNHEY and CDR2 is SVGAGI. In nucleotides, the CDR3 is TGTGCCAGCAGTCCCCGACAGCAAGTGAACACTGAAGCTTTCTTT. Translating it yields CASSPRQQVNTEAFF.

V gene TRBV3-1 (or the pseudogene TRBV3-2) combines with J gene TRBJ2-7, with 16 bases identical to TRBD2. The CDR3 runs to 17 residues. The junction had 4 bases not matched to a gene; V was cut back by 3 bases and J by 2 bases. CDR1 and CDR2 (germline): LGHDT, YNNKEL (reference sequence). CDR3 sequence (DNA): TGTGCCAGCAGCCACGCGGGACTAGCGGGAGGGCCCTACGAGCAGTACTTC. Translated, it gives CASSHAGLAGGPYEQYF.

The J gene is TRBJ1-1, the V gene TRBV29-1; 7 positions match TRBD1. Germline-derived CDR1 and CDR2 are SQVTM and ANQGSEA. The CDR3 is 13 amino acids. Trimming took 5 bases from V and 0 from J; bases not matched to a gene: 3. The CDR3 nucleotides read TGCAGCGTTAGGGGACAGATGAACACTGAAGCTTTCTTT. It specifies CSVRGQMNTEAFF.

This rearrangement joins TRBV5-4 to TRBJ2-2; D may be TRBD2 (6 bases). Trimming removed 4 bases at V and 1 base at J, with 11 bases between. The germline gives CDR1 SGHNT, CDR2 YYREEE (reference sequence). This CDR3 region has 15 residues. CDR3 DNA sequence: TGTGCCAGCAGCGAGGGGACTTGGAACACCGGGGAGCTGTTTTTT. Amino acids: CASSEGTWNTGELFF.

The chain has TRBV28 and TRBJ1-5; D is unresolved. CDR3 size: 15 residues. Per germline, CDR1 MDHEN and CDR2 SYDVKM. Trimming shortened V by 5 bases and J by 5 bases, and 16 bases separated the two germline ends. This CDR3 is CASSPRVGRDQPQHF. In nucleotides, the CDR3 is TGTGCCAGCAGTCCTCGGGTGGGTCGGGATCAGCCCCAGCATTTT.

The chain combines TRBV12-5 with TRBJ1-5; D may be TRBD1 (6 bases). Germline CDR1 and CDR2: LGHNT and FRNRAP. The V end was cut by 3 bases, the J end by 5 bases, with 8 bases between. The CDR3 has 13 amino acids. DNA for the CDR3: TGTGCTAGTGGTTTAGGGGGGGATCAGCCCCAGCATTTT. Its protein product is CASGLGGDQPQHF. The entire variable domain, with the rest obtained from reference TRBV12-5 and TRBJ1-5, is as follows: DARVTQTPRHKVTEMGQEVTMRCQPILGHNTVFWYRQTMMQGLELLAYFRNRAPLDDSGMPKDRFSAEMPDATLATLKIQPSEPRDSAVYFCASGLGGDQPQHFGDGTRLSIL.

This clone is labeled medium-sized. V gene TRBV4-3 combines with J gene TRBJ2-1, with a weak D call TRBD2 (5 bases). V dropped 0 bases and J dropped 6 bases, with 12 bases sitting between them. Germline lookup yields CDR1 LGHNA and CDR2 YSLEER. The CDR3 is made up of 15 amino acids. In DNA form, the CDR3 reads TGCGCCAGCAGCCAAGATCGAAGCGGAGTCAATGAGCAGTTCTTC. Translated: CASSQDRSGVNEQFF.

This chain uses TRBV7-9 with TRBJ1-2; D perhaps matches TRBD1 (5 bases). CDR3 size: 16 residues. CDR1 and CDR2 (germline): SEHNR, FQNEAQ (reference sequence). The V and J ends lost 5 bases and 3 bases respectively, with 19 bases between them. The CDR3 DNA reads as TGTGCCAGCAGCCCGGGGGGTACACAGCTCTACTATGGCTACACCTTC. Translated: CASSPGGTQLYYGYTF.

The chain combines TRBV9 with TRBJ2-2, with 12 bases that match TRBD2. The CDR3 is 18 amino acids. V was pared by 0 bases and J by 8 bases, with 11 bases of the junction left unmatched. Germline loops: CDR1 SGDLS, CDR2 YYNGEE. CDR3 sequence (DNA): TGTGCCAGCAGCGTAGCTCCCACCGGGACTAGCGGGTCTGGGGAGCTGTTTTTT. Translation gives CASSVAPTGTSGSGELFF.

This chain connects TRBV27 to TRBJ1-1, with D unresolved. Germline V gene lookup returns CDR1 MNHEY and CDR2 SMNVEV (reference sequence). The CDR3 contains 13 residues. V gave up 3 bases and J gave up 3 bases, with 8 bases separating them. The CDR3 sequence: CASSLGRDTEAFF. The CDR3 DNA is TGTGCCAGCAGTTTGGGTCGGGACACTGAAGCTTTCTTT.

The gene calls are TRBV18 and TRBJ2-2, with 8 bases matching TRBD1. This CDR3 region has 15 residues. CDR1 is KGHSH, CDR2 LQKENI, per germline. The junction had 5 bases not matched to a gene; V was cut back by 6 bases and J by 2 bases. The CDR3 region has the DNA TGTGCCAGCTCGGCGGGACAGGCCAACACCGGGGAGCTGTTTTTT. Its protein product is CASSAGQANTGELFF.

This chain's CDR3 is CASSLQGPNYGYTF. CDR3 DNA: TGTGCCAGCAGCTTGCAGGGCCCTAACTATGGCTACACCTTC. The V gene is TRBV5-6, the J gene TRBJ1-2, with D perhaps TRBD1 (5 bases). Germline CDR1 SGHDT, CDR2 YYEEEE. Between the trimmed V and J ends, which lost 1 base and 0 bases, there was a span of 7 bases. The CDR3 sequence is 14 residues long.

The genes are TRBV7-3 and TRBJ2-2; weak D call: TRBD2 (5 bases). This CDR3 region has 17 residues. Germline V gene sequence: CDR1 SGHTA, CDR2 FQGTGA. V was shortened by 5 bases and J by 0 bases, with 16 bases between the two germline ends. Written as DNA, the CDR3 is TGTGCCAGCAGCGCGGGCCCGACTATCGCGAACACCGGGGAGCTGTTTTTT. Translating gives CASSAGPTIANTGELFF.

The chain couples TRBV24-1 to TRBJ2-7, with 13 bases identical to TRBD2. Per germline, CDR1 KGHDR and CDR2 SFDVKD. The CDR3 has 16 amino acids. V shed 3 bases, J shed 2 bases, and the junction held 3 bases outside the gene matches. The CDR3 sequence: CATSDPGLAGAYEQYF. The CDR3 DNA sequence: TGTGCCACCAGTGATCCCGGACTAGCGGGAGCCTACGAGCAGTACTTC.

CDR3 DNA sequence: TGCAGTGCTAGTATAGCCCTAGCGGGGAGCACAGATACGCAGTATTTT. This translates into CSASIALAGSTDTQYF. V is TRBV20-1 and J is TRBJ2-3; TRBD2 aligns across 9 bases. The CDR3 length is 16 residues. V was pared by 3 bases and J by 0 bases, with 7 bases of the junction left unmatched. Germline lookup yields CDR1 DFQATT and CDR2 SNEGSKA (reference sequence).

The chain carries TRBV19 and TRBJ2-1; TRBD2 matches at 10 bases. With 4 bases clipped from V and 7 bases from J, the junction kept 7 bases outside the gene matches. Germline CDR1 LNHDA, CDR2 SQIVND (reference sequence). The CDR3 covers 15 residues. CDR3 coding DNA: TGTGCCAGTAGTACGGGACTAGCGAATAGTAATGAGCAGTTCTTC. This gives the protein CASSTGLANSNEQFF.

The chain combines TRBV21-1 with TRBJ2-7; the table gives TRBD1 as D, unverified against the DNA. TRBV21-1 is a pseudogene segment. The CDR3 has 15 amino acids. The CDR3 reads CASSPRDRAAYEQYF. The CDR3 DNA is TGTGCCAGCAGCCCCCGGGACAGGGCCGCCTACGAGCAGTACTTC.

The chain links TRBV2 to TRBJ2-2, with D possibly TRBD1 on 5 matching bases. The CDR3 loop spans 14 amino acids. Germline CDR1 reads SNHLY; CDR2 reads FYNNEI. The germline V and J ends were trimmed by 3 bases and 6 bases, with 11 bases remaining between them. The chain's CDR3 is CASSERRDSGELFF. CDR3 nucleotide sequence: TGTGCCAGCAGTGAGCGCAGGGATTCCGGGGAGCTGTTTTTT.

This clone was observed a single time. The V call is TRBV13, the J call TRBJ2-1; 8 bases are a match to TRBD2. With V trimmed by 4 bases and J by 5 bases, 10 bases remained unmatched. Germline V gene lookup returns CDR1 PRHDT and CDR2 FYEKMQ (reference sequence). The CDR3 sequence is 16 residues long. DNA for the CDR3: TGTGCCAGCAGCTCCTTTTATCGGGAGGGTGACAATGAGCAGTTCTTC. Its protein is CASSSFYREGDNEQFF.